The next 24 T cell receptor beta chains were all read from a single sample in a study of blood T cell repertoires in COVID-19. Profiled with immunoSEQ multiplex PCR; TCRdb holds only in-frame clones, not every one. The sample lists fewer than 300,000 clones, about four fifths occurring once. Sequencing was done on a sample of peripheral blood. The receptors come from a woman aged 60-70 years with active or convalescent COVID-19.

The chain employs TRBV4-2 and TRBJ1-1, with a tentative D call TRBD1 (5 bases). Germline CDR1 is LGHNA and CDR2 is YNFKEQ. CDR3 size: 13 residues. The V and J ends lost 6 bases and 4 bases respectively, with 12 bases between them. CDR3 nucleotides: TGTGCCAGCAGGCTGGGGGGGTTCACTGAAGCTTTCTTT. Translated, it gives CASRLGGFTEAFF.

This chain uses TRBV9 with TRBJ2-7, with a possible D match to TRBD1 (5 bases). Germline CDR1 reads SGDLS; CDR2 reads YYNGEE. This CDR3 comprises 15 residues. Trimming left V 0 bases short and J 2 bases short, with 12 bases between. In nucleotides, the CDR3 is TGTGCCAGCAGCGTAGGTCAGGGATTCACCTACGAGCAGTACTTC. It encodes CASSVGQGFTYEQYF. Full variable domain (rest looked up from reference TRBV9 and TRBJ2-7): DSGVTQTPKHLITATGQRVTLRCSPRSGDLSVYWYQQSLDQGLQFLIQYYNGEERAKGNILERFSAQQFPDLHSELNLSSLELGDSALYFCASSVGQGFTYEQYFGPGTRLTVT.

This rearrangement joins TRBV27 to TRBJ2-7; 8 bases map to TRBD1. Losses at the gene ends were 7 bases for V and 3 bases for J; bases not matched to a gene: 11. The germline gives CDR1 MNHEY, CDR2 SMNVEV (reference sequence). The CDR3 consists of 15 residues. The CDR3 sequence: CASIRAGTGLYEQYF. CDR3 coding DNA: TGTGCCAGCATACGCGCCGGGACAGGCCTCTACGAGCAGTACTTC.

This chain links TRBV14 with TRBJ1-1, with D perhaps TRBD1 (5 bases). This CDR3 contains 13 residues. In germline, CDR1 is SGHDN, CDR2 FVKESK. V was cut by 7 bases and J by 4 bases, with 13 bases left in between. CDR3 nucleotide sequence: TGTGCCAGCACCCCCGGGGGAGGCACTGAAGCTTTCTTT. Translating gives CASTPGGGTEAFF.

The chain recombines TRBV4-3 with TRBJ2-7; 10 bases align to TRBD2. CDR1 LGHNA and CDR2 YSLEER come from the germline V gene. Trimming cost V 3 bases and J 0 bases; bases outside gene matches: 8. This CDR3 contains 17 residues. Written as DNA, the CDR3 is TGCGCCAGCAGCCAGGAAATAGCGGGGGGCCACTCCTACGAGCAGTACTTC. It is translated as CASSQEIAGGHSYEQYF.

This chain links TRBV11-3 with TRBJ2-1; the D is unclear. Germline values: CDR1 SGHNT, CDR2 YENEEA. The CDR3 length is 15 residues. V lost 5 bases, J lost 3 bases, and 14 bases lay in between. CDR3 in DNA: TGTGCCAGCAGCCGTCAGGCAGCCAGCTACAATGAGCAGTTCTTC. Translated: CASSRQAASYNEQFF.

The chain joins TRBV7-2 to TRBJ2-7; D remains ambiguous. CDR1 and CDR2 (germline): SGHTA, FQGNSA. This CDR3 region has 14 residues. The germline V and J ends were trimmed by 1 base and 2 bases, with 9 bases remaining between them. DNA for the CDR3: TGTGCCAGCAGCTTAGGCCCAGGCCCCTACGAGCAGTACTTC. It yields the protein CASSLGPGPYEQYF.

The rearrangement uses TRBV10-3 and TRBJ2-5, with 10 bases that match TRBD2. The CDR3 totals 14 residues. V dropped 6 bases and J dropped 2; count of bases not matched to a gene: 3. CDR1 is ENHRY and CDR2 is SYGVKD in the germline V gene. In nucleotides, the CDR3 is TGTGCCATCAGGCTAGCGGGGGCTCAAGAGACCCAGTACTTC. Translation gives CAIRLAGAQETQYF.

This clone was observed a single time. The chain uses TRBV6-2 or TRBV6-3 and TRBJ2-5; 8 bases are shared with TRBD1. Trimming removed 2 bases from V and 1 base from J; junction bases left unmatched: 6. The germline V gene encodes CDR1 MNHEY and CDR2 SVGEGT. The CDR3 consists of 16 residues. The CDR3 reads CASSYRSGGVQETQYF. CDR3 nucleotide sequence: TGTGCCAGCAGTTACAGGTCAGGGGGCGTCCAAGAGACCCAGTACTTC.

The V call is TRBV11-2, the J call TRBJ1-2; TRBD1 agrees at 7 bases. Unmatched junction bases numbered 5, after V lost 5 bases and J lost 2 bases. The germline gives CDR1 SGHAT, CDR2 FQNNGV. The CDR3 has 14 amino acids. CDR3 region: CASSADRVNYGYTF. In DNA, the CDR3 is TGTGCCAGCAGCGCTGACAGGGTGAACTATGGCTACACCTTC.

This chain links TRBV5-1 with TRBJ2-3, with a tentative D call TRBD2 (5 bases). Trimming stripped 5 bases from V and 0 bases from J, with 13 bases between. The CDR3 length is 15 residues. Per germline, CDR1 SGHRS and CDR2 YFSETQ. The CDR3 sequence is CASRRAPGSTDTQYF. In DNA, the CDR3 is TGCGCCAGCAGACGTGCCCCGGGGAGCACAGATACGCAGTATTTT.

CDR3 residues: CASSPYRGPYEQYF. The CDR3 nucleotides read TGTGCCAGCAGCCCTTACAGGGGACCCTACGAGCAGTACTTC. The J gene is TRBJ2-7, the V gene TRBV4-2; 7 nucleotides align to TRBD1. The CDR3 runs 14 residues. CDR1 LGHNA and CDR2 YNFKEQ come from the germline V gene. V dropped 4 bases and J dropped 2; count of bases not matched to a gene: 5.

The CDR3 nucleotides read TGTGCCAGCAGCTTAGGGGACAGGCTTTTAGAGCAGTACTTC. Translation gives CASSLGDRLLEQYF. The chain joins TRBV5-5 to TRBJ2-7; TRBD1 matches at 8 bases. Germline V gene data show CDR1 as SGHKS and CDR2 as YYEKEE (reference sequence). V trimming: 2 bases; J trimming: 7 bases; junction bases outside the gene matches: 8. This CDR3 has 14 amino acids.

The gene calls are TRBV7-9 and TRBJ2-1; the match to TRBD2 covers 9 bases. V lost 4 bases and J lost 8; bases outside the gene matches: 12. This CDR3 has 16 residues. CDR1 is SEHNR and CDR2 is FQNEAQ in the germline V gene (reference sequence). CDR3 DNA: TGTGCCAGCAGCTCTCTGGCGGGGGGGCCTAGCGATGAGCAGTTCTTC. This translates into CASSSLAGGPSDEQFF.

The CDR3 nucleotides are TGTGCCAGTAGGGATCGGGCTAGCGGGTACTTCCTAGTCGGTGATGAGCAGTTCTTC. Translation gives CASRDRASGYFLVGDEQFF. This chain uses TRBV19 with TRBJ2-1; 8 positions match TRBD2. Germline values: CDR1 LNHDA, CDR2 SQIVND (reference sequence). The ends lost 6 bases at V and 8 bases at J; junction bases unmatched: 24. The CDR3 length is 19 residues.

The genes are TRBV29-1 and TRBJ1-3; D ambiguous. This CDR3 has 17 residues. V was clipped by 0 bases and J by 0 bases, with 15 bases between them. The V gene's germline CDR1 is SQVTM and CDR2 ANQGSEA. CDR3 coding DNA: TGCAGCGTTGAAGATCCGAGGGCAGTGAGCTCTGGAAACACCATATATTTT. Protein: CSVEDPRAVSSGNTIYF.

The chain combines TRBV27 with TRBJ2-3; 11 bases are a match to TRBD2. V lost 3 bases, J lost 0 bases, and 11 bases stayed unmatched. Germline-derived CDR1 and CDR2 are MNHEY and SMNVEV (reference sequence). This CDR3 comprises 19 residues. The CDR3 loop is CASSFRASGGFASTDTQYF. CDR3 nucleotides: TGTGCCAGCAGTTTTAGGGCTAGCGGGGGGTTCGCTAGCACAGATACGCAGTATTTT.

This clone was counted only a few times. The chain has TRBV15 and TRBJ1-5; D is perhaps TRBD1 (5 bases). V lost 1 base and J lost 2, with 6 bases in between. Per the germline V gene, CDR1 is LNHNV and CDR2 is YYDKDF (reference sequence). This CDR3 region has 14 residues. The CDR3 region is CATSRVTGNQPQHF. The CDR3 DNA follows: TGTGCCACCAGCAGAGTGACAGGCAATCAGCCCCAGCATTTT.

The chain joins TRBV19 to TRBJ2-7; TRBD1 matches at 7 bases. The CDR3 length is 12 residues. J was trimmed by 3 bases and V by 8 bases; bases with no gene match: 4. Germline V gives CDR1 LNHDA, CDR2 SQIVND (reference sequence). CDR3 amino acids: CASGRTGYEQYF. The CDR3 DNA reads as TGTGCCAGTGGGCGGACAGGCTACGAGCAGTACTTC.

As DNA, the CDR3 is TGTGCCAGCAGCCCCGAGGGACTCGCGAACACCGGGGAGCTGTTTTTT. Protein product: CASSPEGLANTGELFF. This rearrangement joins TRBV7-2 to TRBJ2-2; a possible D gene is TRBD2 (6 bases). CDR3 size: 16 residues. The ends were cut back, 5 bases at V and 0 bases at J, with 13 bases in the middle. CDR1 SGHTA and CDR2 FQGNSA come from the germline V gene.

V usage is TRBV15 and J usage is TRBJ2-7; tentative D call: TRBD1 (5 bases). The CDR3 has 14 residues. CDR1 and CDR2 from the germline V gene are LNHNV and YYDKDF (reference sequence). Trimming stripped 0 bases from V and 2 bases from J, with 8 bases between. In DNA, the CDR3 is TGTGCCACCAGCAGAGATCAGGGCACCTACGAGCAGTACTTC. Translation gives CATSRDQGTYEQYF.

The genes are TRBV2 and TRBJ1-3; D call uncertain. The CDR3 extends over 12 amino acids. Germline CDR1 and CDR2: SNHLY and FYNNEI. Trimming removed 6 bases from V and 7 bases from J, with 10 bases in between. The CDR3 region is CASSAGINTIYF. The CDR3 coding sequence is TGTGCCAGCAGCGCCGGGATTAACACCATATATTTT.

The rearrangement uses TRBV29-1 and TRBJ2-1, with 9 bases identical to TRBD1. The CDR3 has 14 amino acids. Trimming cost V 5 bases and J 4 bases; bases outside gene matches: 6. Germline V gives CDR1 SQVTM, CDR2 ANQGSEA. The CDR3 protein is CSVCRDRDYNEQFF. The CDR3 DNA follows: TGCAGCGTTTGCCGGGACAGGGATTACAATGAGCAGTTCTTC.

The gene calls are TRBV4-2 and TRBJ2-4; weak D call: TRBD1 (6 bases). The germline CDR1 and CDR2 sequences are LGHNA and YNFKEQ. V dropped 0 bases and J dropped 0 bases, with 15 bases sitting between them. There are 18 residues in the CDR3. The CDR3 region is CASSQEGTQYLAKNIQYF. In nucleotides, the CDR3 is TGTGCCAGCAGCCAAGAGGGGACACAATATCTAGCCAAAAACATTCAGTACTTC.